This TCR beta chain is drawn from a study of early T cells in non-severe SARS-CoV-2 infection. Study-level information: Alpha and beta chains were unpaired, from unsorted whole-blood bulk RNA. Study-wide points: Comparison of clonotypes with VDJdb favored anti-spike CD8 responses while missing private and CD4 specificities.

This clonotype was seen only a few times. Its cognate antigen is unknown. Attached unique molecular identifiers marked individual cDNA molecules. Each CDR3 protein is one row after TCRdb ran MiXCR on the 5' RACE reads. This table holds under 70,000 distinct CDR3 sequences, over 9.5% found once. V was trimmed by 2 bases and J by 0 bases, leaving 8 bases between them. CDR1 and CDR2 (germline): WSHSY, SAAADI. This CDR3 is 14 amino acids long. The source material was whole blood. The chain links TRBV10-2 to TRBJ2-7; D gene uncertain. The TCR originated in an adult who was a healthcare worker with PCR-confirmed SARS-CoV-2 infection or an uninfected control (not recorded which). CDR3 DNA sequence: TGCGCCAGCAGTGAGCAGCGAAGCTCCTACGAGCAGTACTTC. It codes for CASSEQRSSYEQYF.